This TCR beta chain was obtained from a study of siplizumab effects on memory and regulatory T cells. General study findings and limits: A major contribution to the alloresponse seemed to be made by naive T cells, which seemed more diverse than memory cells.

A note on this clone: Its matching antigen is unknown.

Looked up from germline, CDR1 is MNHEY and CDR2 is SMNVEV (reference sequence). There are 15 residues in the CDR3. Deletions cut 3 bases from V and 0 bases from J, with 9 bases between. Each sample contributed 96,000 or so TCR templates to the assay. This table comes from immunoSEQ multiplex PCR, and its TCRdb copy is limited to in-frame clones, with some not included. The sample lists 100,000 or so clones; 92% were seen once. V and J are TRBV27 and TRBJ2-1; weak D call: TRBD2 (6 bases). The specimen sequenced was Tregs sorted from blood. The origin of this receptor is a human donor in good health. CDR3 amino acids: CASSLEGSSYNEQFF. As DNA, the CDR3 is TGTGCCAGCAGTTTGGAGGGGAGCTCCTACAATGAGCAGTTCTTC.